These 12 T cell receptor beta chains came from one sample sequenced in a study of blood T cell repertoires in COVID-19. Produced via immunoSEQ multiplex PCR; TCRdb's table is partial and in-frame only. The repertoire holds about 140,000 clones, with around 90% as singletons. Sequencing was performed on peripheral blood. The receptors derive from an elderly woman with acute or convalescent COVID-19.

The rearrangement uses TRBV5-1 and TRBJ2-3, with D possibly matching TRBD2 (6 bases). The CDR3 is 14 residues long. Trimming removed 3 bases at V and 0 bases at J, with 8 bases between. CDR1 and CDR2 from the germline V gene are SGHRS and YFSETQ. The CDR3 DNA sequence: TGCGCCAGCAGCTCCGGGACTAGCACAGATACGCAGTATTTT. Translated: CASSSGTSTDTQYF.

The genes are TRBV5-1 and TRBJ1-3; maybe TRBD1 (5 bases). The length of the CDR3 is 14 residues. V lost 0 bases to trimming and J lost 6 bases, with 10 bases between them. Germline V gene data show CDR1 as SGHRS and CDR2 as YFSETQ. The CDR3 sequence: CASSLAGGENTIYF. The CDR3 DNA is TGCGCCAGCAGCTTGGCCGGGGGTGAAAACACCATATATTTT. Using reference TRBV5-1 and TRBJ1-3 for the parts outside the CDR3, the full variable domain is KAGVTQTPRYLIKTRGQQVTLSCSPISGHRSVSWYQQTPGQGLQFLFEYFSETQRNKGNFPGRFSGRQFSNSRSEMNVSTLELGDSALYLCASSLAGGENTIYFGEGSWLTVV.

This rearrangement joins TRBV29-1 to TRBJ1-4; D is undetermined. Germline CDR1 SQVTM, CDR2 ANQGSEA. V lost 3 bases and J lost 0, with 5 bases in between. The CDR3 is 13 residues long. CDR3 bases: TGCAGCGTTGAGGCAGCAACTAATGAAAAACTGTTTTTT. Protein product: CSVEAATNEKLFF.

The chain links TRBV2 to TRBJ2-1; TRBD2 matches at 10 bases. CDR1 is SNHLY and CDR2 is FYNNEI in the germline V gene. The junction had 7 bases not matched to a gene; V was cut back by 5 bases and J by 9 bases. The CDR3 length is 14 residues. CDR3 sequence reads: CASSPSGGAGEQFF. As DNA, the CDR3 is TGTGCCAGCAGTCCCAGCGGGGGGGCTGGTGAGCAGTTCTTC.

The chain links TRBV3-1 (or the pseudogene TRBV3-2) to TRBJ1-1; TRBD1 matches 9 bases. The length of the CDR3 is 17 residues. Germline V gives CDR1 LGHDT, CDR2 YNNKEL (reference sequence). J was trimmed by 2 bases and V by 5 bases; bases with no gene match: 12. The CDR3 reads CASSIRTGELGNTEAFF. CDR3 DNA: TGTGCCAGCAGCATCCGGACAGGGGAACTGGGCAACACTGAAGCTTTCTTT.

The genes are TRBV2 and TRBJ2-7; TRBD1 agrees at 7 bases. Germline V gene lookup returns CDR1 SNHLY and CDR2 FYNNEI. This CDR3 is 14 amino acids long. J was trimmed by 3 bases and V by 5 bases; bases with no gene match: 7. For the CDR3, the DNA is TGTGCCAGCAGTCGGGACAGATCAAGCTACGAGCAGTACTTC. The encoded protein is CASSRDRSSYEQYF.

The V call is TRBV19, the J call TRBJ1-6; D might be TRBD1 (5 bases). Trimming took off 5 bases at V and 6 bases at J, with 11 bases between the two ends. Germline-derived CDR1 and CDR2 are LNHDA and SQIVND (reference sequence). CDR3 size: 14 residues. The CDR3 DNA follows: TGTGCCAGTAGTTCCAGGGCTCGTAATTCACCCCTCCACTTT. It is translated as CASSSRARNSPLHF.

The chain couples TRBV20-1 to TRBJ1-1; D is ambiguous. Trimming took off 4 bases at V and 3 bases at J, with 15 bases between the two ends. CDR3 length: 14 amino acids. Germline CDR1 and CDR2: DFQATT and SNEGSKA (reference sequence). CDR3 bases: TGCAGTGCTACTGACGGGTTTGCCGACACTGAAGCTTTCTTT. Translated, it gives CSATDGFADTEAFF.

The chain combines TRBV30 with TRBJ1-6; D may be TRBD1 (5 bases). This CDR3 is built from 13 residues. Germline CDR1 and CDR2: GTSNPN and SVGIG (reference sequence). Trimming removed 8 bases from V and 13 bases from J, with 21 bases in between. The CDR3 nucleotides read TGTGCCGGCCAGACAGCCATCAGCCAGCCCCTCCACTTT. Encoded protein: CAGQTAISQPLHF.

The gene calls are TRBV10-3 and TRBJ1-2; 9 nucleotides agree with TRBD1. This CDR3 has 15 amino acids. Per the germline V gene, CDR1 is ENHRY and CDR2 is SYGVKD. The V segment lost 3 bases and the J segment 4 bases; nucleotides outside the gene matches: 6. Here the CDR3 DNA reads TGTGCCATCAGTGATCCGGGACAGGGCAGCTATGGCTACACCTTC. This gives the protein CAISDPGQGSYGYTF.

The chain recombines TRBV18 with TRBJ2-5, with a possible D match to TRBD1 (6 bases). The CDR3 is 14 residues long. Germline CDR1 reads KGHSH; CDR2 reads LQKENI. Trimming shortened V by 0 bases and J by 5 bases, and 10 bases separated the two germline ends. The CDR3 sequence: CASSPPSGGETQYF. DNA for the CDR3: TGTGCCAGCTCACCACCCTCTGGGGGCGAGACCCAGTACTTC.

This chain connects TRBV27 to TRBJ1-4; D is perhaps TRBD1 (6 bases). V was trimmed by 4 bases and J by 8 bases, leaving 14 bases between them. Per the germline V gene, CDR1 is MNHEY and CDR2 is SMNVEV (reference sequence). This CDR3 region has 14 residues. Here the CDR3 reads CASSYSGTREKLFF. CDR3 sequence (DNA): TGTGCCAGCAGTTACTCCGGGACAAGGGAAAAACTGTTTTTT.